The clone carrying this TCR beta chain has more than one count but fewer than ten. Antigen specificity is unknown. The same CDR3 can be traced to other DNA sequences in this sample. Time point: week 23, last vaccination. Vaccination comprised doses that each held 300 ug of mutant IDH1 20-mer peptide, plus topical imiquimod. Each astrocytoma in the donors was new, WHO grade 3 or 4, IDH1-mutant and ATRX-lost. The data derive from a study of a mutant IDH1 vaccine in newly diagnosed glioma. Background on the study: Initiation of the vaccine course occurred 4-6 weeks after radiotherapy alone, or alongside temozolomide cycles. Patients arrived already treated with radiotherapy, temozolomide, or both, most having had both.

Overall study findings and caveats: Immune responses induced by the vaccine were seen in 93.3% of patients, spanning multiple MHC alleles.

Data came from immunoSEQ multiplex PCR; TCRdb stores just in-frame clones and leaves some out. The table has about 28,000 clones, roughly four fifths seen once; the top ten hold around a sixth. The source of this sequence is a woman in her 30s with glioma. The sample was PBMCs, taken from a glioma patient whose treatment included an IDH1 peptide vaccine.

Here the CDR3 reads CASSVGNGRDTEAFF. CDR3 nucleotide sequence: TGTGCCAGCAGCGTAGGGAATGGAAGGGACACTGAAGCTTTCTTT. The chain recombines TRBV9 with TRBJ1-1; no firm D call. The CDR3 is 15 amino acids. Trimming pared 0 bases from V and 3 bases from J, leaving 12 bases between. Germline assignment: CDR1 SGDLS and CDR2 YYNGEE. The variable domain in full, with the rest retrieved from reference TRBV9 and TRBJ1-1, is DSGVTQTPKHLITATGQRVTLRCSPRSGDLSVYWYQQSLDQGLQFLIQYYNGEERAKGNILERFSAQQFPDLHSELNLSSLELGDSALYFCASSVGNGRDTEAFFGQGTRLTVV.